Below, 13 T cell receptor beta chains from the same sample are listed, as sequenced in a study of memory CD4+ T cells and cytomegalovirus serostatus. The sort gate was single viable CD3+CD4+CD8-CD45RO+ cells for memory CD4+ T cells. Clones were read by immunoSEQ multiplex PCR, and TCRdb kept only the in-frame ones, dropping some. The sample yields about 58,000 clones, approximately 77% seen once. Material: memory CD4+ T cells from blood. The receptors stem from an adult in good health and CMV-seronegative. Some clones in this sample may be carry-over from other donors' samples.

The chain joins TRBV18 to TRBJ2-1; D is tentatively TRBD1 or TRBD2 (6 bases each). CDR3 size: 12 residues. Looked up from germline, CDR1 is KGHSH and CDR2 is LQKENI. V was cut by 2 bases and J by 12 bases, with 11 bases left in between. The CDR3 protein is CASSPYGGGQFF. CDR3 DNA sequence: TGTGCCAGCTCACCATACGGAGGGGGGCAGTTCTTC.

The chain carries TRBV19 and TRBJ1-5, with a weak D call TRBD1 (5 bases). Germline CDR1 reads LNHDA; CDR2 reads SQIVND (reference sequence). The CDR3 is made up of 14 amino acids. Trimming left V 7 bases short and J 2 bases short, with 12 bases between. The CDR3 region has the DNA TGTGCCAGTACCCTCAGGGCGCGCAATCAGCCCCAGCATTTT. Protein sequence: CASTLRARNQPQHF.

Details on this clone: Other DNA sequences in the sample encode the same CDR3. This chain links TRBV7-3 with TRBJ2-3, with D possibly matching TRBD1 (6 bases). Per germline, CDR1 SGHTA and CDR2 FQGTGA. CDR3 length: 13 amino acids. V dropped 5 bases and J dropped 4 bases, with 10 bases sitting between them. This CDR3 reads CASSPPGADTQYF. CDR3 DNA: TGTGCCAGCAGCCCCCCAGGGGCAGATACGCAGTATTTT.

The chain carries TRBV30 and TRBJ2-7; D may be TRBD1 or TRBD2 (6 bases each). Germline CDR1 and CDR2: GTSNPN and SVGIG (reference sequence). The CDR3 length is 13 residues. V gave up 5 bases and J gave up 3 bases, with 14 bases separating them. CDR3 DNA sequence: TGTGCCTGGGGGGGGACACCGCGCTACGAGCAGTACTTC. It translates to CAWGGTPRYEQYF.

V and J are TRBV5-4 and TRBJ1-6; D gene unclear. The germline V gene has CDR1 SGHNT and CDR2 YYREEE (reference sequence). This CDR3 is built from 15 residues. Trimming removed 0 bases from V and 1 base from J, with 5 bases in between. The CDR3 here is CASSLAGSYNSPLHF. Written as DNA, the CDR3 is TGTGCCAGCAGCTTGGCGGGGTCCTATAATTCACCCCTCCACTTT. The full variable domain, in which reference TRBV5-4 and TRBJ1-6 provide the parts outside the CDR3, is ETGVTQSPTHLIKTRGQQVTLRCSSQSGHNTVSWYQQALGQGPQFIFQYYREEENGRGNFPPRFSGLQFPNYSSELNVNALELDDSALYLCASSLAGSYNSPLHFGNGTRLTVT.

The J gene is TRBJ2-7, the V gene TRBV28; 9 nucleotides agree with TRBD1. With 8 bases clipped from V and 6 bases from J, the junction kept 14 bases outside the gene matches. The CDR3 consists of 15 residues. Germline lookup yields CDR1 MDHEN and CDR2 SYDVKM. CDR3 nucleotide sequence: TGTGCCAGCCATCCCCCGGGACAGGGATCCGCCGAGCAGTACTTC. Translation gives CASHPPGQGSAEQYF.

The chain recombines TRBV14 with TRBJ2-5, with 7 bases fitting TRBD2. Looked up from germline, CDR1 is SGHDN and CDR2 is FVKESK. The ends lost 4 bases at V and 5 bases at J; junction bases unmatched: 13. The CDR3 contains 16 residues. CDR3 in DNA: TGTGCCAGCAGCCGACAATTTGGCGGGAGTCGGGAGACCCAGTACTTC. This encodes CASSRQFGGSRETQYF.

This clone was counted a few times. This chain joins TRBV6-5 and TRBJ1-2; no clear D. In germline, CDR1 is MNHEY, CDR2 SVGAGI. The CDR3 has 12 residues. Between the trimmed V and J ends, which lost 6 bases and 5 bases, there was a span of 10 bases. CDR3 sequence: CASSLLGYGYTF. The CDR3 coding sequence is TGTGCCAGCAGCTTGCTCGGATATGGCTACACCTTC.

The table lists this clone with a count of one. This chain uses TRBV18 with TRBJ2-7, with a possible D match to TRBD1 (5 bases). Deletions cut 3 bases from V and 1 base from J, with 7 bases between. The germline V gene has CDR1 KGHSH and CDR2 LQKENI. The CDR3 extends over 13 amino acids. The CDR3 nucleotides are TGTGCCAGCTCACCGCAGGGTTCCTACGAGCAGTACTTC. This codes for CASSPQGSYEQYF.

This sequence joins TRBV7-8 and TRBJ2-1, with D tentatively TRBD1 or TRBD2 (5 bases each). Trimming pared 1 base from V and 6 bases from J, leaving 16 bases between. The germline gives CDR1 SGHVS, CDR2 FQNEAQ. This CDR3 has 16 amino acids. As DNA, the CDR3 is TGTGCCAGCAGCTTAGTGGGTAGGGGACGCGGCAATGAGCAGTTCTTC. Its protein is CASSLVGRGRGNEQFF.

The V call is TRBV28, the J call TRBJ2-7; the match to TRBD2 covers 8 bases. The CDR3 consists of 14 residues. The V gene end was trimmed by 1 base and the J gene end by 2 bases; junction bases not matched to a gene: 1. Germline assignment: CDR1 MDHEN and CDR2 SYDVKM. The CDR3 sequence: CASSLFGGAYEQYF. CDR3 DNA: TGTGCCAGCAGTTTATTCGGGGGGGCCTACGAGCAGTACTTC.

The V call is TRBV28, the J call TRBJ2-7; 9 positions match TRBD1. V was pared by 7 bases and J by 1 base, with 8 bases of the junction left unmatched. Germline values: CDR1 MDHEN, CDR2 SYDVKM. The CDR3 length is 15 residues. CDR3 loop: CASNVGGTGSYEQYF. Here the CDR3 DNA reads TGTGCCAGCAACGTTGGGGGGACAGGGTCCTACGAGCAGTACTTC.

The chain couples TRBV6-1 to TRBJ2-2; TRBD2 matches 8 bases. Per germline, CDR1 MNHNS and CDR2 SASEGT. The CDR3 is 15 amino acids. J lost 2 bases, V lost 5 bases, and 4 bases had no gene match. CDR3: CASSPSGRNTGELFF. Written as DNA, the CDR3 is TGTGCCAGCAGTCCTAGCGGGCGAAACACCGGGGAGCTGTTTTTT.